These 26 T cell receptor beta chains were sequenced from one sample in a study of T cell responses to AZD1222 COVID-19 vaccine. TCRdb's copy holds only in-frame clones and misses some; the assay was immunoSEQ multiplex PCR. The table lists about 130,000 clones, 90% of them singletons. Sequences were derived from peripheral blood, sampled on day 0 of AZD1222 vaccination. These receptors were taken from an adult in good health.

V and J are TRBV25-1 and TRBJ2-3; D unclear. V was pared by 4 bases and J by 6 bases, with 5 bases between. The CDR3 sequence is 11 residues long. Looked up from germline, CDR1 is MGHDK and CDR2 is SYGVNS. The chain's CDR3 is CASSAFDTQYF. The CDR3 DNA is TGTGCCAGCAGTGCCTTCGATACGCAGTATTTT.

V usage is TRBV9 and J usage is TRBJ2-3, with 7 positions matching TRBD2. The CDR3 loop spans 16 amino acids. Looked up from germline, CDR1 is SGDLS and CDR2 is YYNGEE. V was clipped by 4 bases and J by 2 bases; unmatched bases: 10. The CDR3, as DNA: TGTGCCAGCAGCCATCTCTCGGGGGGACCCACAGATACGCAGTATTTT. Translating gives CASSHLSGGPTDTQYF. Full variable domain (remainder filled in from reference TRBV9 and TRBJ2-3): DSGVTQTPKHLITATGQRVTLRCSPRSGDLSVYWYQQSLDQGLQFLIQYYNGEERAKGNILERFSAQQFPDLHSELNLSSLELGDSALYFCASSHLSGGPTDTQYFGPGTRLTVL.

The rearrangement joins TRBV6-6 to TRBJ1-2; 9 positions agree with TRBD1. The V and J ends lost 9 bases and 1 base, in that order; junction bases with no gene match: 12. This CDR3 contains 16 residues. Per the germline V gene, CDR1 is MNHNY and CDR2 is SVGAGI (reference sequence). The CDR3 loop is CASTPGQGSYNYGYTF. The CDR3 DNA reads TGTGCCAGTACTCCGGGACAGGGATCTTATAACTATGGCTACACCTTC.

The V gene is TRBV2, the J gene TRBJ2-7; D perhaps matches TRBD1 (5 bases). This CDR3 contains 14 residues. With 7 bases removed from V and 2 bases from J, the gap between germline ends came to 15 bases. Germline V gene sequence: CDR1 SNHLY, CDR2 FYNNEI. CDR3 loop: CASMTARSPYEQYF. CDR3 nucleotides: TGTGCCAGCATGACAGCTCGGTCTCCCTACGAGCAGTACTTC.

This clone was picked up one time. The chain uses TRBV12-3 or TRBV12-4 and TRBJ2-7, with 7 positions matching TRBD1. Trimming at V came to 4 bases and at J to 6 bases, leaving 3 bases not matched to a gene. The CDR3 totals 12 residues. This chain's CDR3 is CASSSTGVEQYF. CDR3 nucleotides: TGTGCCAGCAGTTCTACAGGGGTCGAGCAGTACTTC.

V gene TRBV11-2 combines with J gene TRBJ1-5, with no clear D. V lost 2 bases and J 5 bases, leaving 10 bases between the germline ends. Per the germline V gene, CDR1 is SGHAT and CDR2 is FQNNGV. The CDR3 covers 14 residues. In DNA, the CDR3 is TGTGCCAGCAGCTTATCAGATTTAGATCAGCCCCAGCATTTT. This sequence encodes CASSLSDLDQPQHF.

Here the CDR3 reads CASSQDPRRDEQFF. DNA of the CDR3: TGTGCCAGCAGCCAAGATCCCCGCCGCGATGAGCAGTTCTTC. The gene calls are TRBV3-1 (or the pseudogene TRBV3-2) and TRBJ2-1; D not certain. Looked up from germline, CDR1 is LGHDT and CDR2 is YNNKEL (reference sequence). The CDR3 runs to 14 residues. The V end was cut by 0 bases, the J end by 8 bases, with 11 bases between.

This sequence joins TRBV5-4 and TRBJ1-1, with TRBD1 as a possible D gene (5 bases). Per germline, CDR1 SGHNT and CDR2 YYREEE (reference sequence). V lost 0 bases to trimming and J lost 4 bases, with 13 bases between them. The CDR3 runs to 15 residues. This chain's CDR3 is CASSLASRASTEAFF. The CDR3 nucleotides read TGTGCCAGCAGCTTGGCGTCCAGGGCGAGCACTGAAGCTTTCTTT.

The rearrangement links TRBV3-1 (or the pseudogene TRBV3-2) to TRBJ2-6; D uncertain. CDR3 length: 16 residues. The V gene lost 1 base and the J gene lost 1 base, with 8 bases spanning the gap. CDR1 and CDR2 (germline): LGHDT, YNNKEL (reference sequence). This CDR3 reads CASSQVAWSGANVLTF. DNA for the CDR3: TGTGCCAGCAGCCAAGTTGCATGGTCTGGGGCCAACGTCCTGACTTTC.

This chain links TRBV27 with TRBJ1-6; D call uncertain. The CDR3 has 12 amino acids. Germline CDR1 is MNHEY and CDR2 is SMNVEV (reference sequence). V was clipped by 7 bases and J by 10 bases, with 11 bases between them. The CDR3 loop is CASKTTPSPLHF. The DNA for the CDR3 is TGTGCCAGCAAAACAACTCCCTCACCCCTCCACTTT.

V is TRBV7-3 and J is TRBJ2-1; D is tentatively TRBD1 or TRBD2 (5 bases each). Germline V gene data show CDR1 as SGHTA and CDR2 as FQGTGA. The CDR3 runs 14 residues. Trimming removed 2 bases at V and 7 bases at J, with 12 bases between. In DNA, the CDR3 is TGTGCCAGCAGCTTAGGGGGTAGCTTAAATGAGCAGTTCTTC. This sequence encodes CASSLGGSLNEQFF.

The V gene is TRBV4-3, the J gene TRBJ1-4, with D possibly TRBD1 on 5 matching bases. Germline assignment: CDR1 LGHNA and CDR2 YSLEER. The CDR3 has 16 residues. Trimming removed 3 bases from V and 6 bases from J, with 17 bases in between. CDR3 amino acids: CASSHLYDQGDEKLFF. The CDR3 region has the DNA TGCGCCAGCAGCCACCTTTACGATCAGGGAGATGAAAAACTGTTTTTT.

The chain employs TRBV10-1 and TRBJ2-1; D is unresolved. The germline gives CDR1 WNHNN, CDR2 SYGVQD (reference sequence). Trimming pared 2 bases from V and 7 bases from J, leaving 9 bases between. The CDR3 sequence is 13 residues long. DNA for the CDR3: TGCGCCAGCAGTGAGGGAATACTGAATGAGCAGTTCTTC. It encodes CASSEGILNEQFF.

CDR3 bases: TGTGCCAGCCATGACGGGAGGAACACTGAAGCTTTCTTT. This sequence encodes CASHDGRNTEAFF. The chain joins TRBV25-1 to TRBJ1-1; D unresolved. CDR3 length equals 13 residues. CDR1 and CDR2 from the germline V gene are MGHDK and SYGVNS. Trimming took 8 bases from V and 1 from J, leaving 11 bases between them. Together with reference TRBV25-1 and TRBJ1-1, the CDR3 gives the full variable domain: EADIYQTPRYLVIGTGKKITLECSQTMGHDKMYWYQQDPGMELHLIHYSYGVNSTEKGDLSSESTVSRIRTEHFPLTLESARPSHTSQYLCASHDGRNTEAFFGQGTRLTVV.

The V and J genes are TRBV27 and TRBJ1-5; a weak D match, TRBD1 (5 bases). V was shortened by 7 bases and J by 2 bases, with 15 bases between the two germline ends. Germline lookup yields CDR1 MNHEY and CDR2 SMNVEV (reference sequence). The CDR3 consists of 15 residues. The CDR3 loop reads CASTMDKRGNQPQHF. The CDR3 nucleotides are TGTGCCAGCACCATGGACAAACGAGGCAATCAGCCCCAGCATTTT.

The V and J genes are TRBV30 and TRBJ1-5; D not certain. The CDR3 extends over 13 amino acids. CDR1 is GTSNPN, CDR2 SVGIG, per germline (reference sequence). The V end lost 2 bases, the J end lost 1 base, and 6 bases lay between the germline ends. CDR3 nucleotides: TGTGCCTGGAGTTTTCAGAGCAATCAGCCCCAGCATTTT. It encodes CAWSFQSNQPQHF.

This rearrangement joins TRBV5-1 to TRBJ2-2, with unresolved D. Trimming pared 2 bases from V and 14 bases from J, leaving 10 bases between. CDR1 and CDR2 (germline): SGHRS, YFSETQ. CDR3 length equals 11 residues. The CDR3 nucleotides are TGCGCCAGCAGCTTCTCCGGATACCTGTTTTTT. Amino acids: CASSFSGYLFF.

V gene TRBV6-5 combines with J gene TRBJ1-2, with 7 bases aligning to TRBD1. V shed 6 bases, J shed 6 bases, and the junction held 7 bases outside the gene matches. The CDR3 is 13 residues long. Germline V gives CDR1 MNHEY, CDR2 SVGAGI. CDR3 DNA sequence: TGTGCCAGCAGCCTACGGGACAGTAATGGCTACACCTTC. Translating gives CASSLRDSNGYTF.

DNA of the CDR3: TGCGCCAGCAGCTTGGCGGGGGCCTCCAACACCGGGGAGCTGTTTTTT. Translated: CASSLAGASNTGELFF. This sequence joins TRBV5-1 and TRBJ2-2; tentatively, D is TRBD1 or TRBD2 (6 bases each). Germline CDR1 is SGHRS and CDR2 is YFSETQ. V was cut by 0 bases and J by 2 bases, with 11 bases left in between. The CDR3 covers 16 residues.

This clone was seen only once. V usage is TRBV4-3 and J usage is TRBJ1-3; the D is unclear. The germline V gene encodes CDR1 LGHNA and CDR2 YSLEER. The CDR3 is 17 residues long. Trimming pared 0 bases from V and 0 bases from J, leaving 12 bases between. The CDR3: CASSQDWPLSSGNTIYF. The CDR3 coding sequence is TGCGCCAGCAGCCAAGATTGGCCCCTGAGCTCTGGAAACACCATATATTTT.

The chain employs TRBV24-1 and TRBJ1-2; D not certain. CDR1 is KGHDR and CDR2 is SFDVKD in the germline V gene. V was clipped by 3 bases and J by 4 bases, with 2 bases between them. The CDR3 is made up of 11 amino acids. This CDR3 is CATSDLYGYTF. The CDR3 nucleotides read TGTGCCACCAGTGATCTCTATGGCTACACCTTC.

The chain joins TRBV5-4 to TRBJ2-6; TRBD2 might be the D (6 bases). The V gene lost 4 bases and the J gene lost 3 bases, with 14 bases spanning the gap. Germline loops: CDR1 SGHNT, CDR2 YYREEE (reference sequence). The CDR3 covers 16 residues. CDR3 DNA: TGTGCCAGCAGCCCCGGAGGGGCGGGTGGGGCCAACGTCCTGACTTTC. Its translation: CASSPGGAGGANVLTF.

This clone came up a few times. This chain connects TRBV12-3 or TRBV12-4 to TRBJ1-4, with D unresolved. With 3 bases removed from V and 6 bases from J, the gap between germline ends came to 2 bases. CDR3 length: 11 residues. The CDR3 coding sequence is TGTGCCAGCAGTTTGGATGAAAAACTGTTTTTT. This sequence encodes CASSLDEKLFF.

The chain recombines TRBV7-3 with TRBJ2-7; no clear D. This CDR3 region has 15 residues. The germline V gene encodes CDR1 SGHTA and CDR2 FQGTGA. Trimming removed 5 bases at V and 2 bases at J, with 16 bases between. CDR3 amino acids: CASSPRPGETYEQYF. The CDR3 DNA follows: TGTGCCAGCAGCCCCCGGCCGGGCGAAACCTACGAGCAGTACTTC.

The CDR3 is CASGLAVTDTQYF. The CDR3 DNA follows: TGTGCCTCCGGCCTAGCGGTAACAGATACGCAGTATTTT. The chain employs TRBV19 and TRBJ2-3, with 7 bases identical to TRBD2. V was pared by 11 bases and J by 3 bases, with 8 bases of the junction left unmatched. The germline gives CDR1 LNHDA, CDR2 SQIVND (reference sequence). The CDR3 contains 13 residues.

This chain joins TRBV20-1 and TRBJ1-6; D unresolved. The germline V gene encodes CDR1 DFQATT and CDR2 SNEGSKA (reference sequence). There are 16 residues in the CDR3. Trimming took off 3 bases at V and 9 bases at J, with 21 bases between the two ends. The CDR3 nucleotides are TGCAGTGCTAGTACACCCCCGGGAGTCTCGATTTCACCCCTCCACTTT. Its translation: CSASTPPGVSISPLHF.